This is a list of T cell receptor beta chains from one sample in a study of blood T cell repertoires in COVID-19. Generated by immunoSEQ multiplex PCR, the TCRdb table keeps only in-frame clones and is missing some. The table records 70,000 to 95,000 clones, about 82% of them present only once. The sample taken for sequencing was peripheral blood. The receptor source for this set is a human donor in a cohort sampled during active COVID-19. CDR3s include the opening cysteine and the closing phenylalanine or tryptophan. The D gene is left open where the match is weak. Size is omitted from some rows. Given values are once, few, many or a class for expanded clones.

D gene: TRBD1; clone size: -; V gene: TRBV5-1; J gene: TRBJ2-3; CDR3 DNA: TGCGCCAGCAGCCGACAGGGACAACTTACAGATACGCAGTATTTT; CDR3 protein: CASSRQGQLTDTQYF
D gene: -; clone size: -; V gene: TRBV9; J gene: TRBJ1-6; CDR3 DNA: TGTGCCAGCAGCGTACAGGGTTCACCCCTCCACTTT; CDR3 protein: CASSVQGSPLHF
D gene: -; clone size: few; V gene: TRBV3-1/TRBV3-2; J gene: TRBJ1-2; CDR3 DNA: TGTGCCAGCAGCCAAAGGACATCTCATGGCTACACCTTC; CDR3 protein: CASSQRTSHGYTF
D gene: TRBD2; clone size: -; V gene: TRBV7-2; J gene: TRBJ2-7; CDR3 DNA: TGTGCCAGCAGCTCAAGCCTAGCGGCCTTCAGCTTC; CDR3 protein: CASSSSLAAFSF
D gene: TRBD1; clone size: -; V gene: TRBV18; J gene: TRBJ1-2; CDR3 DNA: TGTGCCAGCTCACCCCGACGGGACAGGTCATACTATGGCTACACCTTC; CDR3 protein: CASSPRRDRSYYGYTF
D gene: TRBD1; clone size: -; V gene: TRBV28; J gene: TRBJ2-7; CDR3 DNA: TGTGCCAGCACCCCCCCCCGGGGACAGGGTACATACGAGCAGTACTTC; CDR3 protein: CASTPPRGQGTYEQYF
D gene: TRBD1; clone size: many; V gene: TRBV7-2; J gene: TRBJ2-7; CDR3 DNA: TGTGCCAGCAGCGTTAGGGGGCACGAGCAGTACTTC; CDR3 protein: CASSVRGHEQYF
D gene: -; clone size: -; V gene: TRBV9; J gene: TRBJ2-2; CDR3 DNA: TGTGCCAGCGGGCCGATCGTCGGGGAGCTGTTTTTT; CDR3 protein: CASGPIVGELFF
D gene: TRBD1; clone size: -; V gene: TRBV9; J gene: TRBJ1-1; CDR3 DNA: TGTGCCAGCAGCGGACAGGGCTCCAACACTGAAGCTTTCTTT; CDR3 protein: CASSGQGSNTEAFF
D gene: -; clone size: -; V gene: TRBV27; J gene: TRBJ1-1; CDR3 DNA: TGTGCCAGCAGTCAACTACCGGAGGACACTGAAGCTTTCTTT; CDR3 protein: CASSQLPEDTEAFF
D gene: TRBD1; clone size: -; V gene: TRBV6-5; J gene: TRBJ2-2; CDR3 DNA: TGTGCCAGCATTCCGAGACAGGGGTTCGGGGAGCTGTTTTTT; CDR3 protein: CASIPRQGFGELFF
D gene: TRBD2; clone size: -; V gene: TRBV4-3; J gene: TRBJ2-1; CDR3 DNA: TGCGCCAGCAGCCCAACGTCTTCACTAGCGCACAATGAGCAGTTCTTC; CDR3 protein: CASSPTSSLAHNEQFF
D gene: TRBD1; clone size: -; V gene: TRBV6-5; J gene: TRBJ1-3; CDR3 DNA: TGTGCCAGCAGAATATCACGACAGGGGGCGGACACCATATATTTT; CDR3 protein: CASRISRQGADTIYF
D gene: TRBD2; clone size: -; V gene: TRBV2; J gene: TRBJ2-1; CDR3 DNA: TGTGCCAGCAGTTTAGGGACTAGCGGTGGGTATGAGCAGTTCTTC; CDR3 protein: CASSLGTSGGYEQFF
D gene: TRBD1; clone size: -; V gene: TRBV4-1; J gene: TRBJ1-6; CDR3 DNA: TGCGCCAGCAGCCAAGCCAGGGGGCCTGCGAATTCACCCCTCCACTTT; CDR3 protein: CASSQARGPANSPLHF